This T cell receptor (beta chain) is from a study of shared clonotypes between healthy human individuals (dated by TCRdb to 2018 to 2021). Broadly, across the study: A couple of women and a few men aged 18 to 49 years were included in the cohort. Per donor, three plates each were used for CD4 naive and CD4 memory, two for CD8 naive, and one for CD8 memory. To estimate repertoire size and how much clonotypes are shared between individuals, the study performed deep sequencing of blood TCR repertoires from five healthy adults. Different laboratories and diverse techniques were used to prepare libraries and sequence TCR repertoires, to increase sequencing depth and limit assay-specific biases. Each donor's leukapheresis produced roughly between roughly 0.85 and 9 billion PBMCs. Summary of the overall study and its limitations: About 4.5% of naive CD4, 3.5% of naive CD8, roughly 2.5% of memory CD4, and roughly 0.4% of memory CD8 clonotypes were shared across several donors. Compared with non-shared clonotypes, clonotypes shared by all four sorted-subset donors had higher generation probabilities. Naive subsets generally had larger estimated clonotype richness than memory subsets. The genetic and exposure-history diversity represented was limited by the small number of donors. Only blood was sampled, and tissue TCR repertoires likely differ from those in blood. Pairwise subsampling indicated that sequencing depth was expected to affect the degree of clonotype sharing among donors. Rarefaction of sorted-subset datasets indicated incomplete sequencing despite the large sequencing depth.

This clone was picked up a small number of times. The antigen this receptor binds is unknown. Base-call qualities are not available, and no considerably larger clone is one nucleotide away. Relative to germline, V is 3 bases shorter and J is 0 bases shorter, with 15 bases between their ends. Counted from cysteine to phenylalanine, this CDR3 has 17 amino acids. Solely the CDR3 DNA is kept, with 51 bases framed from the first base. The germline V gene supplies CDR1 KGHSH and CDR2 LQKENI. CD8 naive samples consisted of CD45RO-negative cells that were positively selected for CCR7, yielding a CD45RA+CCR7+ population without TemRA cells. Healthy HIV-negative adults with no recently reported acute infections or vaccinations were included as donors. Every donor was a Caucasian adult living in Nashville, Tennessee, USA. After blood collection by leukapheresis, PBMCs were isolated using Ficoll-Histopaque density gradient centrifugation and then cryopreserved in the vapor phase of liquid nitrogen. Analytical flow cytometry was used to check the purity and quantity of every magnetically sorted T cell population. Genomic DNA was isolated from every sorted fraction and measured by UV absorbance on a Nanodrop 2000c.

Using the deep immunoSEQ assay, TCR CDR3 regions were amplified from genomic DNA by multiplex PCR. Extracted genomic DNA from each cell subset was spread evenly across all wells of several immunoSEQ 96-well plates, with each plate serving as a replicate. Each replicate PCR for sorted subsets received about 200 ng genomic DNA, equal to about 30,000 T cell genomes. The purified libraries were quantified using a Qubit 3.0 fluorometer, sized with a Bioanalyzer 2100, and then quantified again using the KAPA Library Quantification kit. A separate single-read 150-cycle Illumina NextSeq 550 flow cell was used to sequence each immunoSEQ 96-well plate. In the original analysis: Because only junctional sequences without quality scores were contained in the immunoSEQ output, filtering matching that applied to full-length reads could not be performed. To assign V/J genes and CDR3, sequences were annotated using PyIR, a Python wrapper for IgBLAST v1.9, with IMGT germline references. Any read was removed if the V/J assignment was weak (E-value above 1e-6), the CDR3 was missing, or the read contained stop codons, out-of-frame junctions, or ambiguous translated residues. V3J clonotypes were defined as sequences sharing an identical inferred V gene, J gene, and CDR3 amino acid sequence. Percentage overlap between repertoires was calculated by dividing the number of shared unique clonotypes by the size of the smaller repertoire. Repertoire richness was assessed with RTK rarefaction, the Chao1 estimator, and Recon v2.1 estimates of unobserved clonotypes. Generation probabilities were computed with OLGA for all TCRbeta clonotypes obtained by the gDNA method from four donors. Held by TCRdb, this immuneACCESS table contains in-frame sequences only and omits some clones. Under half of the omission traces to an unresolved V gene where checked; the cause of the rest is unknown. For V, J and clone size, that table is used; D and trimming come from the DNA. A total of about 2.2 million clones appear in this sample, around 93% of them only once. More than 1.5% of the sample comes from the top ten.

Sequencing was carried out using naive CD8+ T cells from PBMCs. Sample cell subset or site, as interpreted from the label and publication: CD45RA+CCR7+. The receptor was isolated from a young man in good health. Some clones in this sample may be carry-over from other donors' samples. Recombination connected TRBV18 to TRBJ1-5, with the D gene call left open. The encoded CDR3 is CASSPDDGQFSNQPQHF. The DNA reads TGTGCCAGCTCACCGGACGATGGGCAGTTTAGCAATCAGCCCCAGCATTTT.